One and the same sample provided the 15 T cell receptor beta chains below, sequenced in a study of cytomegalovirus exposure and HLA in healthy donors. Primers included in the PCR were 60 Vbeta and 13 Jbeta primers. Produced via immunoSEQ multiplex PCR; TCRdb's table is partial and in-frame only. The sample yields 96,000 or so clones, approximately 75% seen once. The specimen was PBMCs. The source of these receptors is a woman between 65 and 79 years old in good health and CMV-seropositive.

The chain couples TRBV7-8 to TRBJ2-3, with 16 bases aligning to TRBD2. J lost 0 bases, V lost 5 bases, and 2 bases had no gene match. This CDR3 is 17 amino acids long. CDR1 and CDR2 from the germline V gene are SGHVS and FQNEAQ. The CDR3 is CASSAGLAGGSTDTQYF. CDR3 sequence (DNA): TGTGCCAGCAGCGCGGGACTAGCGGGGGGGAGCACAGATACGCAGTATTTT.

The chain carries TRBV9 and TRBJ2-3, with D possibly being TRBD1 (6 bases). The CDR3 covers 14 residues. With 0 bases removed from V and 2 bases from J, the gap between germline ends came to 7 bases. CDR1 SGDLS and CDR2 YYNGEE come from the germline V gene. CDR3 residues: CASSVAGATDTQYF. The DNA for the CDR3 is TGTGCCAGCAGCGTAGCAGGGGCCACAGATACGCAGTATTTT.

This rearrangement joins TRBV10-3 to TRBJ2-2; the D gene is possibly TRBD2 (5 bases). CDR3 length equals 14 residues. Germline V gene sequence: CDR1 ENHRY, CDR2 SYGVKD. The V and J ends lost 7 bases and 3 bases respectively, with 12 bases between them. The DNA of the CDR3 is TGTGCCATCACTATGACTACGGACACCGGGGAGCTGTTTTTT. Translation: CAITMTTDTGELFF.

The chain links TRBV2 to TRBJ2-1; a weak D match, TRBD2 (5 bases). Germline V CDR1 and CDR2: SNHLY, FYNNEI. V was trimmed by 6 bases and J by 5 bases, leaving 20 bases between them. The CDR3 runs to 16 residues. As DNA, the CDR3 is TGTGCCAGCAGGTGGAGAGAGGGCGGCCCGAACAATGAGCAGTTCTTC. Encoded protein: CASRWREGGPNNEQFF.

The chain carries TRBV6-5 and TRBJ2-1, with D possibly TRBD1 on 6 matching bases. The CDR3 has 15 residues. Looked up from germline, CDR1 is MNHEY and CDR2 is SVGAGI. V was shortened by 6 bases and J by 3 bases, with 15 bases between the two germline ends. CDR3 residues: CASSLSGHFYNEQFF. The DNA of the CDR3 is TGTGCCAGCAGCCTATCGGGACACTTCTACAATGAGCAGTTCTTC.

The V gene is TRBV12-5, the J gene TRBJ1-1; D is unresolved. The CDR3 totals 16 residues. V lost 3 bases, J lost 4 bases, and 18 bases lay in between. The V gene's germline CDR1 is LGHNT and CDR2 FRNRAP. CDR3 protein: CASGFDGYSEGTEAFF. The CDR3 coding sequence is TGTGCTAGTGGTTTCGACGGATACTCCGAGGGCACTGAAGCTTTCTTT.

The chain uses TRBV28 and TRBJ2-1; 11 bases align to TRBD2. CDR1 and CDR2 from the germline V gene are MDHEN and SYDVKM. This CDR3 region has 16 residues. The ends lost 8 bases at V and 5 bases at J; junction bases unmatched: 11. This chain's CDR3 is CASGLSSSGRHNEQFF. CDR3 nucleotide sequence: TGTGCCAGCGGCTTATCCTCTAGCGGGAGGCACAATGAGCAGTTCTTC.

The V call is TRBV5-6, the J call TRBJ2-1, with TRBD2 identical over 10 bases. Trimming at V came to 1 base and at J to 3 bases, leaving 4 bases not matched to a gene. This CDR3 has 16 residues. Germline CDR1 is SGHDT and CDR2 is YYEEEE. CDR3 protein: CASSLTSGTFYNEQFF. The DNA for the CDR3 is TGTGCCAGCAGCTTGACTAGCGGGACGTTCTACAATGAGCAGTTCTTC. Variable domain in full (rest from reference TRBV5-6 and TRBJ2-1): DAGVTQSPTHLIKTRGQQVTLRCSPKSGHDTVSWYQQALGQGPQFIFQYYEEEERQRGNFPDRFSGHQFPNYSSELNVNALLLGDSALYLCASSLTSGTFYNEQFFGPGTRLTVL.

The chain carries TRBV28 and TRBJ1-5; D unresolved. The CDR3 totals 12 residues. Per the germline V gene, CDR1 is MDHEN and CDR2 is SYDVKM. Trimming removed 5 bases from V and 2 bases from J, with 4 bases in between. CDR3 sequence: CASSGGNQPQHF. DNA for the CDR3: TGTGCCAGCAGTGGAGGCAATCAGCCCCAGCATTTT. Using reference TRBV28 and TRBJ1-5 for the parts outside the CDR3, the full variable domain is DVKVTQSSRYLVKRTGEKVFLECVQDMDHENMFWYRQDPGLGLRLIYFSYDVKMKEKGDIPEGYSVSREKKERFSLILESASTNQTSMYLCASSGGNQPQHFGDGTRLSIL.

V usage is TRBV7-6 and J usage is TRBJ2-3, with 9 bases that match TRBD1. The CDR3 length is 16 residues. Germline V CDR1 and CDR2: SGHVS, FNYEAQ. V was clipped by 5 bases and J by 5 bases; unmatched bases: 11. The DNA of the CDR3 is TGTGCCAGCAGCGTACGACAGGGGGTGTTTTTAGATACGCAGTATTTT. Its protein product is CASSVRQGVFLDTQYF. Drawing the rest from reference TRBV7-6 and TRBJ2-3, the complete variable domain is GAGVSQSPRYKVTKRGQDVALRCDPISGHVSLYWYRQALGQGPEFLTYFNYEAQQDKSGLPNDRFSAERPEGSISTLTIQRTEQRDSAMYRCASSVRQGVFLDTQYFGPGTRLTVL.

This sequence joins TRBV28 and TRBJ2-1, with TRBD1 matching 8 bases. The germline gives CDR1 MDHEN, CDR2 SYDVKM. This CDR3 contains 16 residues. The V gene end was trimmed by 6 bases and the J gene end by 2 bases; junction bases not matched to a gene: 9. CDR3: CASSPAGTGTYNEQFF. DNA of the CDR3: TGTGCCAGCAGCCCCGCCGGGACAGGAACCTACAATGAGCAGTTCTTC.

This clone was detected once. This sequence joins TRBV7-9 and TRBJ2-3; the D gene is possibly TRBD1 (6 bases). The length of the CDR3 is 16 residues. The V and J ends lost 3 bases and 3 bases respectively, with 16 bases between them. Germline V gives CDR1 SEHNR, CDR2 FQNEAQ (reference sequence). The CDR3 region is CASSLYRVVTTDTQYF. In DNA form, the CDR3 reads TGTGCCAGCAGCTTGTACAGGGTAGTGACGACAGATACGCAGTATTTT.

The chain is built from TRBV23-1 and TRBJ2-2; 9 nucleotides match TRBD1. TRBV23-1 qualifies as an ORF whose function is uncertain. The CDR3 is made up of 13 amino acids. Trimming cost V 6 bases and J 4 bases; bases outside gene matches: 0. CDR3 residues: CASRTGGTGELFF. The CDR3 region has the DNA TGCGCCAGCAGGACAGGGGGCACCGGGGAGCTGTTTTTT.

This clone was detected a few times. The V call is TRBV27, the J call TRBJ1-1, with unresolved D. The CDR3 is 13 amino acids. V dropped 6 bases and J dropped 2 bases, with 10 bases sitting between them. The germline gives CDR1 MNHEY, CDR2 SMNVEV (reference sequence). CDR3 protein: CASRGSGNTEAFF. CDR3 bases: TGTGCCAGCAGGGGGAGCGGTAACACTGAAGCTTTCTTT.

This CDR3 reads CASMRVWGTPYEQYF. CDR3 DNA sequence: TGTGCCAGTATGCGTGTGTGGGGGACACCCTACGAGCAGTACTTC. The chain recombines TRBV19 with TRBJ2-7; maybe TRBD1 (6 bases). The CDR3 loop spans 15 amino acids. Trimming left V 7 bases short and J 2 bases short, with 18 bases between. In germline, CDR1 is LNHDA, CDR2 SQIVND (reference sequence). Variable domain in full (rest from reference TRBV19 and TRBJ2-7): DGGITQSPKYLFRKEGQNVTLSCEQNLNHDAMYWYRQDPGQGLRLIYYSQIVNDFQKGDIAEGYSVSREKKESFPLTVTSAQKNPTAFYLCASMRVWGTPYEQYFGPGTRLTVT.